The 14 T cell receptor beta chains reported below all come from one sample, sequenced in a study of blood T cell repertoires in COVID-19. Here immunoSEQ multiplex PCR was the method, and the copy in TCRdb shows in-frame clones only, minus some. Of 350,000 to 400,000 clones in the sample, over 75% were seen once. Material for sequencing was PBMCs or T cells enriched from blood (not recorded which). The receptors come from a man between 18 and 35 years old who had recovered from COVID-19.

The chain combines TRBV4-2 with TRBJ2-5; perhaps TRBD2 as D (6 bases). CDR3 length: 13 residues. CDR1 is LGHNA, CDR2 YNFKEQ, per germline. V was clipped by 2 bases and J by 8 bases, with 12 bases between them. The CDR3 spells CASSQSTGRTQYF. CDR3 DNA: TGTGCCAGCAGCCAAAGTACCGGGAGAACCCAGTACTTC.

This rearrangement joins TRBV6-2 or TRBV6-3 to TRBJ1-5; D is unclear. The CDR3 length is 15 residues. Trimming stripped 0 bases from V and 2 bases from J, with 8 bases between. Germline assignment: CDR1 MNHEY and CDR2 SVGEGT. Written as DNA, the CDR3 is TGTGCCAGCAGTTACTCGAATCGGGGCAATCAGCCCCAGCATTTT. This codes for CASSYSNRGNQPQHF.

V usage is TRBV5-1 and J usage is TRBJ2-7, with D unresolved. Germline V gene lookup returns CDR1 SGHRS and CDR2 YFSETQ. Trimming shortened V by 2 bases and J by 0 bases, and 12 bases separated the two germline ends. The CDR3 is made up of 15 amino acids. The DNA of the CDR3 is TGCGCCAGCAGCTTAGTCACCTCTAGCTCCTACGAGCAGTACTTC. This gives the protein CASSLVTSSSYEQYF.

This CDR3 is CASSRGTSNEQFF. The CDR3 DNA is TGTGCCAGCAGCCGTGGGACTAGCAATGAGCAGTTCTTC. The chain couples TRBV7-9 to TRBJ2-1, with 8 bases fitting TRBD2. CDR1 SEHNR and CDR2 FQNEAQ come from the germline V gene (reference sequence). The J segment lost 6 bases and the V segment lost 5 bases, leaving 3 bases of the junction unmatched. CDR3 length equals 13 residues.

The chain is built from TRBV6-1 and TRBJ2-1, with a tentative D call TRBD2 (7 bases). Deletions cut 1 base from V and 5 bases from J, with 12 bases between. CDR3 length: 15 residues. CDR1 is MNHNS and CDR2 is SASEGT in the germline V gene. This chain's CDR3 is CASSEGGGANNEQFF. The CDR3 DNA follows: TGTGCCAGCAGTGAAGGTGGGGGGGCGAACAATGAGCAGTTCTTC.

The chain employs TRBV19 and TRBJ2-1, with 9 bases aligning to TRBD2. After removal of 4 bases from V and 4 bases from J, the junction contained 11 bases not matched to a gene. Germline V gives CDR1 LNHDA, CDR2 SQIVND (reference sequence). The CDR3 sequence is 17 residues long. The CDR3 DNA reads as TGTGCCAGTAGTAGGGGACTAGCATCGGGTGTTTACAATGAGCAGTTCTTC. Amino acids: CASSRGLASGVYNEQFF.

CDR3 sequence: CASRSGTGPNQPQHF. Here the CDR3 DNA reads TGTGCCAGTAGATCCGGGACAGGACCTAATCAGCCCCAGCATTTT. The gene calls are TRBV19 and TRBJ1-5, with 8 bases that match TRBD1. In germline, CDR1 is LNHDA, CDR2 SQIVND (reference sequence). The CDR3 is 15 residues long. Trimming removed 6 bases from V and 4 bases from J; junction bases left unmatched: 8.

The rearrangement joins TRBV5-4 to TRBJ1-1; possibly TRBD1 for D (5 bases). CDR1 SGHNT and CDR2 YYREEE come from the germline V gene (reference sequence). CDR3 length: 14 residues. Trimming took 3 bases from V and 0 from J, leaving 9 bases between them. CDR3 region: CASSYETVNTEAFF. CDR3 nucleotides: TGTGCCAGCAGCTACGAGACAGTGAACACTGAAGCTTTCTTT.

The rearrangement links TRBV11-2 to TRBJ1-4; 8 positions match TRBD1. Looked up from germline, CDR1 is SGHAT and CDR2 is FQNNGV. The junction had 6 bases not matched to a gene; V was cut back by 6 bases and J by 0 bases. The CDR3 covers 16 residues. CDR3 loop: CASSLQGGATNEKLFF. Here the CDR3 DNA reads TGTGCCAGCAGTTTACAGGGGGGTGCAACTAATGAAAAACTGTTTTTT.

This sequence joins TRBV9 and TRBJ2-5; the match to TRBD2 covers 8 bases. The germline V gene encodes CDR1 SGDLS and CDR2 YYNGEE. The V and J ends lost 0 bases and 4 bases, in that order; junction bases with no gene match: 8. The CDR3 runs to 16 residues. CDR3 amino acids: CASSVGVAGNTETQYF. CDR3 coding DNA: TGTGCCAGCAGCGTAGGGGTAGCGGGGAATACAGAGACCCAGTACTTC.

The V call is TRBV9, the J call TRBJ1-1; D gene unclear. This CDR3 has 13 residues. The germline gives CDR1 SGDLS, CDR2 YYNGEE. Trimming cost V 3 bases and J 10 bases, with 16 bases left between them. The CDR3 here is CASSAMDGSGAFF. CDR3 bases: TGTGCCAGCAGCGCCATGGATGGATCGGGAGCTTTCTTT.

The chain couples TRBV7-3 to TRBJ2-3, with a tentative D call TRBD1 (5 bases). The germline V gene has CDR1 SGHTA and CDR2 FQGTGA. CDR3 length equals 13 residues. The V end was cut by 8 bases, the J end by 6 bases, with 15 bases between. CDR3 loop: CASRQGGSDTQYF. The CDR3 bases are TGTGCCAGCCGGCAGGGCGGTTCGGATACGCAGTATTTT.

The V and J genes are TRBV19 and TRBJ1-5, with 7 bases lining up with TRBD1. Germline values: CDR1 LNHDA, CDR2 SQIVND (reference sequence). V shed 6 bases and J 3 bases; nucleotides not matched to a gene: 8. CDR3 length equals 15 residues. The CDR3 DNA is TGTGCCAGTAGCCGCGGGACAGAATTCAATCAGCCCCAGCATTTT. Translated: CASSRGTEFNQPQHF. The entire variable domain, with the rest obtained from reference TRBV19 and TRBJ1-5, is as follows: DGGITQSPKYLFRKEGQNVTLSCEQNLNHDAMYWYRQDPGQGLRLIYYSQIVNDFQKGDIAEGYSVSREKKESFPLTVTSAQKNPTAFYLCASSRGTEFNQPQHFGDGTRLSIL.

In this sample, this clone turned up once. This sequence joins TRBV2 and TRBJ2-7; the match to TRBD2 covers 15 bases. V shed 7 bases, J shed 5 bases, and the junction held 3 bases outside the gene matches. Germline loops: CDR1 SNHLY, CDR2 FYNNEI. This CDR3 spans 14 amino acids. This chain's CDR3 is CASTGTSGRNEQYF. DNA of the CDR3: TGTGCCAGCACCGGGACTAGCGGGAGGAACGAGCAGTACTTC.